This T cell receptor beta chain was captured by sequencing in a study of post-analysis software for immune sequencing data. On the study more broadly: Relapsing-remitting, secondary progressive and progressive-relapsing courses of multiple sclerosis were included.

General study results and limits: Four to six TRBV segments were significantly more frequent in patients than in controls. TRBV5-6, TRBV5-1 and TRBV20-1 were among these segments. Controls had significantly higher normalized Chao1 diversity than multiple sclerosis patients. Those samples that were prepared in the same batch co-clustered strongly by F measure.

Remarks on this clonotype: Antigen unknown.

CDR3 length: 16 amino acids. Germline CDR1 reads SGDLS; CDR2 reads YYNGEE. V lost 0 bases and J lost 2, with 12 bases in between. Tagging with unique molecular identifiers was a feature of the TCR beta cDNA libraries. Each sample of roughly 1 to 11 million input T cells yielded 500,000 or so cDNA molecules, so each molecule approximated one T cell. Each CDR3 protein is one row after TCRdb ran MiXCR on the PCR reads. Among roughly 410,000 distinct CDR3 sequences listed, roughly 38% were seen once. The genes are TRBV9 and TRBJ2-1, with no clear D. This receptor was identified in a girl aged 5-17 years with multiple sclerosis. Sequencing used blood. CDR3 DNA: TGTGCCAGCAGCGTAGCTCAGACGAGAGCCTACAATGAGCAGTTCTTC. Protein: CASSVAQTRAYNEQFF.